These 20 T cell receptor beta chains were sequenced from one sample in a study of tumor and adjacent non-tumor tissue in lung cancer. The library came from three nested PCR rounds adapted from ARM-PCR protocols. One entry per CDR3 protein results from TCRdb running MiXCR on the multiplex PCR reads. Of tens of thousands of distinct CDR3 sequences in the sample, 55% to 85% are singletons; the top ten hold roughly 27%. This sample's RNA came from whole unsorted tissue. Sequencing used lung tumor tissue. The receptors shown here come from a man between 60 and 75 years old with non-small cell lung cancer.

A remark on this clonotype: One end of the junction is discordant with germline, which a read error may explain. The chain recombines TRBV10-3 with TRBJ2-1, with no clear D. This CDR3 is 14 amino acids long. CDR1 and CDR2 from the germline V gene are ENHRY and SYGVKD. The CDR3 nucleotides read TGTGCCATCAGTGAGTCGAGTAGGGATAATGATCAGTTCTTC. Encoded protein: CAISESSRDNDQFF.

This chain links TRBV20-1 with TRBJ1-6, with TRBD1 as a possible D gene (5 bases). Trimming removed 8 bases at V and 14 bases at J, with 22 bases between. CDR1 is DFQATT, CDR2 SNEGSKA, per germline (reference sequence). This CDR3 is 13 amino acids long. In nucleotides, the CDR3 is TGCAGTACTCCGGGACGAGCGCAGGAGTCCCTCCACTTT. Translated: CSTPGRAQESLHF.

Points on this clonotype: The junction departs from germline at one end; a sequencing error may be responsible. J is TRBJ2-7 and V is TRBV29-1, with D perhaps matching TRBD2 (6 bases). The CDR3 sequence is 15 residues long. Germline CDR1 is SQVTM and CDR2 is ANQGSEA. The CDR3 nucleotides are TGCAGCGTGGACCTGAGCGGGTTCCTGACCTACGAGCAGTATTTC. Its translation: CSVDLSGFLTYEQYF.

Comments on this clonotype: Since no conserved phenylalanine or tryptophan closes the CDR3, a read error is the likely cause. The DNA is omitted, as the CDR3 cannot be located on it reliably, and the CDR3 follows TCRdb's listing. The chain is built from TRBV29-1 and TRBJ1-1; the table gives TRBD1 as D, unverified against the DNA. The germline V gene has CDR1 SQVTM and CDR2 ANQGSEA. The CDR3 has 13 residues if both end residues are counted. The CDR3 spells CSGSGARETEAFY.

The chain recombines TRBV11-1 with TRBJ2-6, with unresolved D. Trimming removed 1 base at V and 11 bases at J, with 9 bases between. The CDR3 is 13 residues long. Germline assignment: CDR1 SGHAT and CDR2 FQDESV (reference sequence). The DNA for the CDR3 is TGTGCCAGCAGCTTAGAGATTCGAGACGTCCTGACTTTC. Translation: CASSLEIRDVLTF.

A word on this clonotype: The junction does not match germline at one end; this may be a read error. This rearrangement joins TRBV24-1 to TRBJ2-7, with D perhaps TRBD1 (6 bases). Germline V gene lookup returns CDR1 KGHDR and CDR2 SFDVKD. CDR3 length equals 15 residues. The CDR3 DNA reads as TGTGCCATCAGTGATTTGCTGGACAGCTCCTACGAGCAGTACTTC. As protein: CAISDLLDSSYEQYF.

V and J are TRBV10-2 and TRBJ1-1, with no clear D. CDR3 size: 13 residues. CDR1 and CDR2 from the germline V gene are WSHSY and SAAADI. The CDR3 loop reads CDIRYRAGTEAFF. The CDR3, as DNA: TGCGACATCAGGTATAGGGCTGGGACTGAAGCTTTCTTT.

Of note for this clonotype: At one boundary the junction diverges from the germline segment, which might be a read error. This chain links TRBV11-1 with TRBJ1-3, with 8 bases lining up with TRBD1. CDR3 size: 16 residues. The germline V gene encodes CDR1 SGHAT and CDR2 FQDESV (reference sequence). The CDR3 DNA reads TGTGCCAGCAGCTTCAGGACAGGGTTCGCCGGAAACACAATATATTTT. Translating gives CASSFRTGFAGNTIYF.

This clonotype was counted a few times. A single base separates this from a much larger clone, so it may be a read error. J is TRBJ2-2 and V is TRBV5-6; no clear D gene. V shed 2 bases and J shed 3 bases, with 8 bases lying between them. Germline CDR1 and CDR2: SGHDT and YYEEEE. This CDR3 is 14 amino acids long. CDR3 protein: CASSFWSYTGELFF. The CDR3 region has the DNA TGTGCCAGCAGCTTTTGGTCGTACACCGGGGAGCTGTTTTTT.

The J gene is TRBJ1-6, the V gene TRBV12-3 or TRBV12-4; tentative D call: TRBD1 (5 bases). This CDR3 comprises 14 residues. With 3 bases removed from V and 10 bases from J, the gap between germline ends came to 13 bases. The CDR3, as DNA: TGTGCCAGCAGTTTTGGCATTGGACACTCACCCCTCCACTTT. It codes for CASSFGIGHSPLHF.

Turning to this clonotype: A junction boundary mismatches the germline segment, possibly from a read error. The V gene is TRBV6-6, the J gene TRBJ2-7; D ambiguous. Germline values: CDR1 MNHNY, CDR2 SVGAGI (reference sequence). The CDR3 is 12 amino acids. This chain's CDR3 is CASNYRAYEQYF. The CDR3, as DNA: TGTGCCAGCAATTACCGGGCCTACGAGCAGTATTTC.

The sample holds one count of this clonotype. The junction differs from germline at one of its ends, possibly a read error. V is TRBV29-1 and J is TRBJ1-5, with D maybe TRBD1 (5 bases). Germline values: CDR1 SQVTM, CDR2 ANQGSEA. There are 14 residues in the CDR3. CDR3 loop: CSVGTGHSNQPQHF. The CDR3 region has the DNA TGTAGCGTTGGGACGGGTCATAGCAATCAGCCCCAGCATTTT. Together with reference TRBV29-1 and TRBJ1-5, the CDR3 gives the full variable domain: SAVISQKPSRDICQRGTSLTIQCQVDSQVTMMFWYRQQPGQSLTLIATANQGSEATYESGFVIDKFPISRPNLTFSTLTVSNMSPEDSSIYLCSVGTGHSNQPQHFGDGTRLSIL.

Comment on this clonotype: One end of the junction fails to match germline, which may point to a read error. The V call is TRBV10-3, the J call TRBJ1-6; no reliable D call. The germline CDR1 and CDR2 sequences are ENHRY and SYGVKD. The CDR3 has 14 amino acids. CDR3 DNA sequence: TGCGCCATCACTGAGATCGTAATCAATTCACCCCTCCACTTT. Its translation is CAITEIVINSPLHF.

In the case of this clonotype: Likely a read error: the CDR3 ends without its conserved phenylalanine or tryptophan. It is unclear where the CDR3 begins or ends on the DNA, so no DNA is shown, and the CDR3 is as TCRdb lists it. V usage is TRBV29-1 and J usage is TRBJ1-1; the D call TRBD1 from the table was never checked on the DNA. Counting both end residues, the CDR3 totals 14 amino acids. CDR1 and CDR2 (germline): SQVTM, ANQGSEA. This chain's CDR3 is CGVKDRGAATEVLL.

CDR3 nucleotides: TGCAGCGTTCGACAGAGTAGGAAAGGTGGAGAGACCCAGTACTTC. This gives the protein CSVRQSRKGGETQYF. The chain links TRBV29-1 to TRBJ2-5, with a tentative D call TRBD1 (5 bases). Looked up from germline, CDR1 is SQVTM and CDR2 is ANQGSEA. V lost 5 bases to trimming and J lost 4 bases, with 20 bases between them. The CDR3 consists of 15 residues. The whole variable domain, filled in from reference TRBV29-1 and TRBJ2-5, reads SAVISQKPSRDICQRGTSLTIQCQVDSQVTMMFWYRQQPGQSLTLIATANQGSEATYESGFVIDKFPISRPNLTFSTLTVSNMSPEDSSIYLCSVRQSRKGGETQYFGPGTRLLVL.

The chain combines TRBV11-3 with TRBJ2-3, with TRBD2 matching over 13 bases. V lost 6 bases to trimming and J lost 2 bases; unmatched junction nucleotides: 5. This CDR3 spans 16 amino acids. CDR1 is SGHNT and CDR2 is YENEEA in the germline V gene. The CDR3 is CASREGLAGITDTQYF. As DNA, the CDR3 is TGTGCCAGCAGGGAGGGACTAGCGGGGATCACAGATACGCAGTATTTT.

The chain uses TRBV6-5 and TRBJ1-5; tentative D call: TRBD2 (5 bases). The DNA end lines up better with TRBJ2-3; the J call may be wrong. Germline values: CDR1 MNHEY, CDR2 SVGAGI. This CDR3 is 14 amino acids long. CDR3 region: CASRRLREGQPQYF. CDR3 sequence (DNA): TGTGCCAGCAGGCGACTTCGGGAAGGTCAGCCCCAGTATTTT.

Concerning this clonotype: The germline gene is not matched at one end of the junction; a read error may be the cause. For the CDR3, the DNA is TGCAGTGGAATTTGGACAGGGGGAAGGAACGACCAGTACTTC. This gives the protein CSGIWTGGRNDQYF. The V call is TRBV20-1, the J call TRBJ2-7, with TRBD1 matching 10 bases. Germline V gene sequence: CDR1 DFQATT, CDR2 SNEGSKA (reference sequence). The length of the CDR3 is 14 residues.

As to this clonotype: Relative to the germline gene, one junction end is altered; a read error may explain this. The CDR3 spells CASSLFSVGTQYF. Written as DNA, the CDR3 is TGTGCCAGTAGTTTATTCAGCGTGGGGACCCAGTACTTC. This chain links TRBV12-3 or TRBV12-4 with TRBJ2-5; D unresolved. This CDR3 has 13 residues.

Only a few counts were recorded for this clonotype. This may arise from a read error, as a much more abundant clone is one base away. The rearrangement joins TRBV6-1 to TRBJ2-3; D gene ambiguous. Per germline, CDR1 MNHNS and CDR2 SASEGT. The CDR3 sequence is 11 residues long. For the CDR3, the DNA is TGTACCAGCATAGAACTTCGTACGCAGTATTTT. Translation: CTSIELRTQYF.